The clone carrying this TCR beta chain has a count of ten or more. Its antigen is as yet unknown. The J segment lost 5 bases and the V segment lost 3 bases, leaving 5 bases of the junction unmatched. Germline V gene data show CDR1 as KGHSH and CDR2 as LQKENI. CDR3 length: 15 residues. This entry comes from a study of T cells in Graves' hyperthyroidism and ophthalmopathy. Study in general: Initial diagnosis, before any treatment, was when peripheral blood was collected.

Study-wide points: Most thyroid-expanded clonotypes above 0.001 were also found in blood. With a median lead of around 6.7 months before onset, the model predicted ophthalmopathy.

Amplification of TCR beta CDR3 regions was performed using RNA transcripts as template. With the HTBI primer set, the TCR CDR3 went through a first round of RT-PCR. In TCRdb, the multiplex PCR reads were re-called with MiXCR into one record per CDR3 protein. The sample has around 620,000 distinct CDR3 sequences; approximately 14% are singletons. This clonotype was sampled from a woman aged 18-29 years with Graves' ophthalmopathy. Sequenced: blood. The chain links TRBV18 to TRBJ1-4, with 8 bases matching TRBD1. The CDR3 DNA is TGTGCCAGCTCACCTGGGACAGGCCTGAATGAAAAACTGTTTTTT. Protein product: CASSPGTGLNEKLFF.